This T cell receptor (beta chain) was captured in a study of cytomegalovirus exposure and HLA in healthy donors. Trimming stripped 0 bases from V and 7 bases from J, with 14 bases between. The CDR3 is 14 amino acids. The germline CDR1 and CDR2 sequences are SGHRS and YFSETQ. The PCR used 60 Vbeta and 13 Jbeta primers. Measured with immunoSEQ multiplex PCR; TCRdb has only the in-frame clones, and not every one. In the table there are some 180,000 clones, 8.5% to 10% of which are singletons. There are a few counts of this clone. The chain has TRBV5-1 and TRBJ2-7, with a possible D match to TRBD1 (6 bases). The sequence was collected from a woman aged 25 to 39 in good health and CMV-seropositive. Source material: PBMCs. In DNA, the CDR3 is TGCGCCAGCAGCTTGGGGGGGACACGCTGGGAGCAGTACTTC. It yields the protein CASSLGGTRWEQYF.